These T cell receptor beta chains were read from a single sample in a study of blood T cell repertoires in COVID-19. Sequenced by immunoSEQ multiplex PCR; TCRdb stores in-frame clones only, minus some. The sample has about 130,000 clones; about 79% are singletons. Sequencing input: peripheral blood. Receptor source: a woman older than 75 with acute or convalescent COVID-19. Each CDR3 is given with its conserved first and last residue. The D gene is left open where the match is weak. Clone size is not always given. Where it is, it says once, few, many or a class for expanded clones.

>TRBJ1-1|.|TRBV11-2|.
TGTGCCAGCAGCCCCCGACTAGCGGGATTCCCCCGGGCTTTCTTT
CASSPRLAGFPRAFF
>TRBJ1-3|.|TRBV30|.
TGTGCCTGGAGTGTGCCAGGCTCTGGAAACACCATATATTTT
CAWSVPGSGNTIYF
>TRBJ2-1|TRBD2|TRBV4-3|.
TGCGCCAGCAGCCCCCACGCACTAGCGGGGGGGGGTGAGCAGTTCTTC
CASSPHALAGGGEQFF
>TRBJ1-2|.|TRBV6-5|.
TGTGCCAGCATTCAAACCTCCAGCTATGGCTACACCTTC
CASIQTSSYGYTF
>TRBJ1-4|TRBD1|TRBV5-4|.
TGTGCCAGCAGCTGGGGGGACAGGGAAAAACTGTTTTTT
CASSWGDREKLFF
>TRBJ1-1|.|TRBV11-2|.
TGTGCCAGCAGCTTAGTGTATACTGAAGCTTTCTTT
CASSLVYTEAFF
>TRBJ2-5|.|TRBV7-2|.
TGTGCCAGCAGTTTACAACCGAAGACTAGTGGGGAGACCCAGTACTTC
CASSLQPKTSGETQYF
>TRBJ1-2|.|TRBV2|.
TGTGCCAGCAGTTTAGAGGGTCGACAGGCTCTCCGAGGCTACACCTTC
CASSLEGRQALRGYTF
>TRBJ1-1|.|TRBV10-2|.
TGCGCCAGCAATAGGCAGGGAAAGACTGAAGCTTTCTTT
CASNRQGKTEAFF
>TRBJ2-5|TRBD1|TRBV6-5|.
TGTGCCAGCAGGGGGGACAGTTTTAGGGAGACCCAGTACTTC
CASRGDSFRETQYF
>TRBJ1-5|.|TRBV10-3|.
TGTGCCATCAGTGAGTCCGGGGGAGGAAGCAATCAGCCCCAGCATTTT
CAISESGGGSNQPQHF
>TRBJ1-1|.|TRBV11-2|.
TGTGCCAGCAGCTTAGATACAGGAAACATGAACACTGAAGCTTTCTTT
CASSLDTGNMNTEAFF
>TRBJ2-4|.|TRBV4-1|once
TGCGCCAGCAGCCGGCTTCAAGTAGCCAAAAACATTCAGTACTTC
CASSRLQVAKNIQYF
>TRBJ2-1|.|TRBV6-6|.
TGTGCCAGCGTAAATAAACAGGGAGTTAACTACAATGAGCAGTTCTTC
CASVNKQGVNYNEQFF
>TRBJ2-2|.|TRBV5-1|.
TGCGCCAGCAGCCCTGACGGGACATCGAACACCGGGGAGCTGTTTTTT
CASSPDGTSNTGELFF
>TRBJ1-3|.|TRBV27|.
TGTGCCAGCAGTTCTTCCGCCGGCAGGGCTTACGGAAACACCATATATTTT
CASSSSAGRAYGNTIYF
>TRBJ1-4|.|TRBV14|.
TGTGCCAGCAGCGCCACCGGGACAAGGACTAATGAAAAACTGTTTTTT
CASSATGTRTNEKLFF
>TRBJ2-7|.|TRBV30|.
TGTGCCTGGGGCTCAGGGTTACCTCGGGAGCAGTACTTC
CAWGSGLPREQYF
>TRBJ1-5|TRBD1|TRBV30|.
TGTGCCTGGAGTTCGACAGGGAATGGCAATCAGCCCCAGCATTTT
CAWSSTGNGNQPQHF
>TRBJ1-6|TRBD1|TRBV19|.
TGTGCCAGTAGTAGGGGACAGATTAATTCACCCCTCCACTTT
CASSRGQINSPLHF
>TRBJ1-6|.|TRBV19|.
TGTGCCAGTACCCCTAGGGGGAATTCACCCCTCCACTTT
CASTPRGNSPLHF
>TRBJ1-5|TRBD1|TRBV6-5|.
TGTGCCAGCAGTAACAGGGGGTTGAATCAGCCCCAGCATTTT
CASSNRGLNQPQHF
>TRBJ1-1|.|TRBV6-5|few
TGTGCCAGCAAATTCGAGGGGGTCACTGAAGCTTTCTTT
CASKFEGVTEAFF
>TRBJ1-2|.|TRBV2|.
TGTGCCACCTTTGGGGGGGCTACCTATGGCTACACCTTC
CATFGGATYGYTF
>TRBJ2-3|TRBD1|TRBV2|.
TGTGCCAGCACCCCAGGGGGTAGGGATACGCAGTATTTT
CASTPGGRDTQYF
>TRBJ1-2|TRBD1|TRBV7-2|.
TGTGCCAGCAGCTTTTCAGGGGGCGTTTATGGCTATGGCTACACCTTC
CASSFSGGVYGYGYTF
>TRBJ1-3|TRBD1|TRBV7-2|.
TGTGCCAGCAGTCGACAGGGGGCCCCTGGAAACACCATATATTTT
CASSRQGAPGNTIYF
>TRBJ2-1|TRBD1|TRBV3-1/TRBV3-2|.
TGTGCCAGCAGCCAGATCACAGGGGGCTCCTACAATGAGCAGTTCTTC
CASSQITGGSYNEQFF
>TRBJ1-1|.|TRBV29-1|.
TGCAGCGTTGCTCAGGGGAACACTGAAGCTTTCTTT
CSVAQGNTEAFF
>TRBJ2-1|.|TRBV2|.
TGTGCCAGCCTGCTGCGGACACGGGCCAATGAGCAGTTCTTC
CASLLRTRANEQFF
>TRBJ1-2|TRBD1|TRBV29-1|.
TGCAGCGTTGAGACAGGGGGCGGCTACACCTTC
CSVETGGGYTF
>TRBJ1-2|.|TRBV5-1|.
TGCGCCAGCAGCTTGGGAGACAGTTTAGAGGATGGCTACACCTTC
CASSLGDSLEDGYTF
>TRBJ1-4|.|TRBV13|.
TGTGCCAGCAGCTTCAGGGTGATGGAACTGTTTTTT
CASSFRVMELFF
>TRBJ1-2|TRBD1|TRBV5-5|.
TGTGCCAGCAGCTTACCGGGGGCAGGGGGTTATGGCTACACCTTC
CASSLPGAGGYGYTF
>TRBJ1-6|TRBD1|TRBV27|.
TGTGCCAGCAGCCACAGGGACAGCTCCTATAATTCACCCCTCCACTTT
CASSHRDSSYNSPLHF
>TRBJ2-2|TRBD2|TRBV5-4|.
TGTGCCAGCAGCACAACTCGCGGGGGGGGTAACACCGGGGAGCTGTTTTTT
CASSTTRGGGNTGELFF
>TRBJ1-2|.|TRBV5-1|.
TGCGCCAGCAGTAGCGAGGGCAATTATGGCTACACCTTC
CASSSEGNYGYTF
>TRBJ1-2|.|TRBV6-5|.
TGTGCCAGCAAGATCGGAGACTATGGCTACACCTTC
CASKIGDYGYTF
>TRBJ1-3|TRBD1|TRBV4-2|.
TGTGCCAGCAGCCAAGACGGGACAGGGCCAGACACCATATATTTT
CASSQDGTGPDTIYF
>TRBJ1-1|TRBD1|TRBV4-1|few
TGCGCCAGCAGCCAAGGCGGGGCTCAGGGGGCTAACGCTGAAGCTTTCTTT
CASSQGGAQGANAEAFF
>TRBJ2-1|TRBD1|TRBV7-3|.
TGTGCCAGCAGCTTATCAGGGGGTGGATACGAGCAGTTCTTC
CASSLSGGGYEQFF
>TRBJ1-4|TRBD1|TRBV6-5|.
TGTGCCAGCAGAGGGACAGGGAAGAATGAAAAACTGTTTTTT
CASRGTGKNEKLFF
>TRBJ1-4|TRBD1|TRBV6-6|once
TGTGCCAGCAGTTACAGCCGACAGGGTAGGGAATTCTTTTTT
CASSYSRQGREFFF
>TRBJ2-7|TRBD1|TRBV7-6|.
TGTGCCAGCAGCCCGAGGACAGGGGGCGGGTACGAGCAGTACTTC
CASSPRTGGGYEQYF
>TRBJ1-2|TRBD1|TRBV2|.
TGTGCCAGCAGTCAAGGGGGCTCCCTCTATGGCTACACCTTC
CASSQGGSLYGYTF
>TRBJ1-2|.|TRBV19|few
TGTGCCAGTGCCCCAACAACTAACTATGGCTACACCTTC
CASAPTTNYGYTF
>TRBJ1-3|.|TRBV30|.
TGTGCCTGGAGTACCCGGGACTCCTCCTCTGGAAACACCATATATTTT
CAWSTRDSSSGNTIYF
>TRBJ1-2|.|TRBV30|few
TGTGCCTGCGGGGGGGGGTCTGGCTACACCTTC
CACGGGSGYTF
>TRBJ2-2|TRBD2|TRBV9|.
TGTGCCAGCAGCGTCCTAGCGGGGGAGTACACCGGGGAGCTGTTTTTT
CASSVLAGEYTGELFF
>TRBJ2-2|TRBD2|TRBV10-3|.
TGTGCCATCAGTGACCCGGATAGCGGGGGGGCCGAAAGGGGCACCGGGGAGCTGTTTTTT
CAISDPDSGGAERGTGELFF
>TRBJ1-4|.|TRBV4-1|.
TGCGCCAGCAGCCAAGTGGGTAGGGGGGGACGGCGTTCGAATGAAAAACTGTTTTTT
CASSQVGRGGRRSNEKLFF
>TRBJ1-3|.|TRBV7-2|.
TGTGCCAGCAGCTTACAGGGGTCAACTGGAAACACCATATATTTT
CASSLQGSTGNTIYF
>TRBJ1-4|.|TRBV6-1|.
TGTGCCAGCAGTGAAGACAGGACCGAAGAAAAACTGTTTTTT
CASSEDRTEEKLFF
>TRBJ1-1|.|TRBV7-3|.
TGTGCCAGCAGCTCCAGTAACACTGAAGCTTTCTTT
CASSSSNTEAFF
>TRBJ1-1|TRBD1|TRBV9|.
TGTGCCAGCAACGTCGGGGACAGAGGGGATGAAGCTTTCTTT
CASNVGDRGDEAFF